The 11 T cell receptor beta chains reported below all come from one sample, sequenced in a study of cytomegalovirus exposure and HLA in healthy donors. PCR was performed using 60 Vbeta and 13 Jbeta primers. Method: immunoSEQ multiplex PCR; TCRdb's copy keeps in-frame clones and lacks some. This table has fewer than 120,000 clones, over 65% appearing once. The specimen sequenced was PBMCs. These receptor sequences come from a man aged 25 to 40 in good health and CMV-seropositive.

This clone has only a few counts. The chain joins TRBV20-1 to TRBJ1-1, with D hard to call. From germline, CDR1 is DFQATT and CDR2 SNEGSKA (reference sequence). The CDR3 is made up of 10 amino acids. The V gene lost 1 base and the J gene lost 11 bases, with 8 bases spanning the gap. CDR3 bases: TGCAGTGCTAGAGCTGCGGGGGCTTTCTTT. It translates to CSARAAGAFF.

The J gene is TRBJ2-5, the V gene TRBV10-3; TRBD2 matches at 7 bases. This CDR3 contains 14 residues. Per germline, CDR1 ENHRY and CDR2 SYGVKD. V trimming: 10 bases; J trimming: 1 base; junction bases outside the gene matches: 9. CDR3 amino acids: CATRGGGVQETQYF. The DNA for the CDR3 is TGTGCCACCCGGGGCGGGGGAGTCCAAGAGACCCAGTACTTC.

The chain is built from TRBV10-3 and TRBJ1-4; D gene uncertain. Germline V gene sequence: CDR1 ENHRY, CDR2 SYGVKD. The CDR3 extends over 14 amino acids. Between the trimmed V and J ends, which lost 0 bases and 12 bases, there was a span of 14 bases. CDR3 sequence (DNA): TGTGCCATCAGTGAGTCTGACGGAGGGTTGCAACTGTTTTTT. This encodes CAISESDGGLQLFF.

This clone was picked up a small number of times. This rearrangement joins TRBV6-5 to TRBJ2-1; D is unclear. CDR3 size: 15 residues. CDR1 and CDR2 from the germline V gene are MNHEY and SVGAGI. Deletions cut 6 bases from V and 3 bases from J, with 15 bases between. The CDR3 coding sequence is TGTGCCAGCAGCCCATCTACAGTGAACTACAATGAGCAGTTCTTC. Encoded protein: CASSPSTVNYNEQFF.

The rearrangement links TRBV18 to TRBJ1-1, with a tentative D call TRBD1 (5 bases). The CDR3 runs to 15 residues. Germline V CDR1 and CDR2: KGHSH, LQKENI. The germline V and J ends were trimmed by 3 bases and 4 bases, with 15 bases remaining between them. The CDR3 coding sequence is TGTGCCAGCTCACCCGTTACGGAGGGGACCACTGAAGCTTTCTTT. It translates to CASSPVTEGTTEAFF.

The chain is built from TRBV19 and TRBJ2-7; TRBD2 is a possible D gene (5 bases). Germline CDR1 and CDR2: LNHDA and SQIVND (reference sequence). This CDR3 spans 13 amino acids. V dropped 3 bases and J dropped 5 bases, with 11 bases sitting between them. The CDR3 here is CASSMRGRHEQYF. CDR3 bases: TGTGCCAGTAGTATGAGAGGGCGCCACGAGCAGTACTTC.

The V and J genes are TRBV4-3 and TRBJ2-5; TRBD2 matches 11 bases. The V and J ends lost 4 bases and 4 bases, in that order; junction bases with no gene match: 5. CDR1 and CDR2 (germline): LGHNA, YSLEER. This CDR3 region has 15 residues. For the CDR3, the DNA is TGCGCCAGCAGCCCGACTAGCGGGGTGAGAGAGACCCAGTACTTC. The encoded protein is CASSPTSGVRETQYF.

V usage is TRBV6-5 and J usage is TRBJ2-3; 8 positions match TRBD1. CDR3 length equals 14 residues. After removal of 7 bases from V and 1 base from J, the junction contained 4 bases not matched to a gene. Germline CDR1 and CDR2: MNHEY and SVGAGI. The CDR3 DNA reads as TGTGCCAGCACCCAGGGGGCAGGCACAGATACGCAGTATTTT. This codes for CASTQGAGTDTQYF.

The V and J genes are TRBV2 and TRBJ2-3; 9 bases are shared with TRBD2. Germline assignment: CDR1 SNHLY and CDR2 FYNNEI. V was clipped by 6 bases and J by 5 bases; unmatched bases: 6. The CDR3 runs to 14 residues. The CDR3 DNA follows: TGTGCCAGCAGGCGGGGGGGCCTTTTAGATACGCAGTATTTT. Protein: CASRRGGLLDTQYF.

As concerns this clone: Other DNA sequences within the sample encode an identical CDR3. The chain employs TRBV28 and TRBJ1-4; 7 positions match TRBD1. CDR3 length: 15 residues. V trimming: 5 bases; J trimming: 7 bases; junction bases outside the gene matches: 10. The germline V gene has CDR1 MDHEN and CDR2 SYDVKM. Here the CDR3 reads CASSPPDRVREKLFF. CDR3 DNA: TGTGCCAGCAGTCCGCCCGACAGGGTTCGTGAAAAACTGTTTTTT.

The genes are TRBV18 and TRBJ2-7; 7 bases match TRBD1. The CDR3 totals 14 residues. The germline CDR1 and CDR2 sequences are KGHSH and LQKENI. V was pared by 0 bases and J by 5 bases, with 4 bases of the junction left unmatched. CDR3 nucleotides: TGTGCCAGCTCACCACCAGGGGGCTGGAACGAGCAGTACTTC. Translated, it gives CASSPPGGWNEQYF. Combining the CDR3 with reference TRBV18 and TRBJ2-7 gives the whole variable domain NAGVMQNPRHLVRRRGQEARLRCSPMKGHSHVYWYRQLPEEGLKFMVYLQKENIIDESGMPKERFSAEFPKEGPSILRIQQVVRGDSAAYFCASSPPGGWNEQYFGPGTRLTVT.